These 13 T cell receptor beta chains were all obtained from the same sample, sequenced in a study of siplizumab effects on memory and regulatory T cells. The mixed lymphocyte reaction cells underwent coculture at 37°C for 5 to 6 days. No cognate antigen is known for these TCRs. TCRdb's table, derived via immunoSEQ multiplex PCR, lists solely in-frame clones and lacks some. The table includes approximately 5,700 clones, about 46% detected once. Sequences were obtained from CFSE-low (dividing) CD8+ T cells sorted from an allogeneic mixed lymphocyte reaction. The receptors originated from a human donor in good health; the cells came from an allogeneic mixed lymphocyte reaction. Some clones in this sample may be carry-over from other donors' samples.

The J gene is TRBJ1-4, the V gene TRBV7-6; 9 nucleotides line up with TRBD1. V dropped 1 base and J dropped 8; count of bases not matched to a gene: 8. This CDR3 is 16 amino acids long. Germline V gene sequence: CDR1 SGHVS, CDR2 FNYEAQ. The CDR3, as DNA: TGTGCCAGCAGCTTAGGCACGGGACAGGGAGGCGAAAAACTGTTTTTT. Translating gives CASSLGTGQGGEKLFF.

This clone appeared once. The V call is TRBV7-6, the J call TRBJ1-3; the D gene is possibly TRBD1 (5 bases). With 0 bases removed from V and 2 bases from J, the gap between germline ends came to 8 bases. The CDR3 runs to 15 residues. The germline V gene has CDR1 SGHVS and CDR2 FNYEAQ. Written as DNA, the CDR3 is TGTGCCAGCAGCTTAGCGGGGCCCCCTGGAAACACCATATATTTT. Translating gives CASSLAGPPGNTIYF.

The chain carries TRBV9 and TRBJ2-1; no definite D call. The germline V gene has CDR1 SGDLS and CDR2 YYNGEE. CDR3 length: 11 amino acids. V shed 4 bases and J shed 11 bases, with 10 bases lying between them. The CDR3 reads CASSFSEQQFF. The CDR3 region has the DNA TGTGCCAGCAGCTTCAGTGAGCAGCAGTTCTTC.

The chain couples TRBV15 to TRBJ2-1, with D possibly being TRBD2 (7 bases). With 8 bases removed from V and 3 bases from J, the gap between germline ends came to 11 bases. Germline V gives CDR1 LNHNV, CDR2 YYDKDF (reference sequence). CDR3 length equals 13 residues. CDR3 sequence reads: CATGGGNYNEQFF. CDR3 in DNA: TGTGCCACCGGCGGGGGCAACTACAATGAGCAGTTCTTC.

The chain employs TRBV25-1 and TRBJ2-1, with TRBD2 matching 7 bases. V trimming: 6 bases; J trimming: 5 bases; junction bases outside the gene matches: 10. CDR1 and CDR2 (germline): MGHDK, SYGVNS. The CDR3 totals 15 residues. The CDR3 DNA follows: TGTGCCAGCAGCGATGGACTAGTGTATAACAATGAGCAGTTCTTC. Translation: CASSDGLVYNNEQFF. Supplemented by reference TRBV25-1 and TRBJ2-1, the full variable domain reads EADIYQTPRYLVIGTGKKITLECSQTMGHDKMYWYQQDPGMELHLIHYSYGVNSTEKGDLSSESTVSRIRTEHFPLTLESARPSHTSQYLCASSDGLVYNNEQFFGPGTRLTVL.

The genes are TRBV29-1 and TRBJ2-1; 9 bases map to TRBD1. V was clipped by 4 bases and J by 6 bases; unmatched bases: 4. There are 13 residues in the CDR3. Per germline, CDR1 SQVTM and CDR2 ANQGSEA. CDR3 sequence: CSVAPGQGNEQFF. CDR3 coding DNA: TGCAGCGTTGCCCCGGGACAGGGCAATGAGCAGTTCTTC.

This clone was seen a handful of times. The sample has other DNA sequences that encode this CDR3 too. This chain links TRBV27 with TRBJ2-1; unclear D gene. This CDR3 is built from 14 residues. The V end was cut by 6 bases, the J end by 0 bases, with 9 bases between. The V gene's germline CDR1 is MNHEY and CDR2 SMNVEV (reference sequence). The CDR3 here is CASSLSNSYNEQFF. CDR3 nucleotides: TGTGCCAGCAGCCTCTCCAACTCCTACAATGAGCAGTTCTTC.

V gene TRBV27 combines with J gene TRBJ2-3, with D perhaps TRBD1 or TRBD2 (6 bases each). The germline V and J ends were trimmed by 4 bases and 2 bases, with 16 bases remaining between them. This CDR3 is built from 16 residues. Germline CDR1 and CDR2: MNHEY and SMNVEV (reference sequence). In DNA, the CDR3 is TGTGCCAGCAGTTCAGCGGGCTGGGGGCCCACAGATACGCAGTATTTT. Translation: CASSSAGWGPTDTQYF.

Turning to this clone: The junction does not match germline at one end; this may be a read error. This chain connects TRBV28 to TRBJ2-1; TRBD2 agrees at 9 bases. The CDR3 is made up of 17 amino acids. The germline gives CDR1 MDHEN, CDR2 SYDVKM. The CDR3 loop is CARSLFGRGGPYNEQFF. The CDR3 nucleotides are TGTGCCCGCAGTTTATTCGGGCGGGGGGGGCCCTACAATGAGCAGTTCTTC. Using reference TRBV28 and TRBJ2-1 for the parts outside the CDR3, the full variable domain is DVKVTQSSRYLVKRTGEKVFLECVQDMDHENMFWYRQDPGLGLRLIYFSYDVKMKEKGDIPEGYSVSREKKERFSLILESASTNQTSMYLCARSLFGRGGPYNEQFFGPGTRLTVL.

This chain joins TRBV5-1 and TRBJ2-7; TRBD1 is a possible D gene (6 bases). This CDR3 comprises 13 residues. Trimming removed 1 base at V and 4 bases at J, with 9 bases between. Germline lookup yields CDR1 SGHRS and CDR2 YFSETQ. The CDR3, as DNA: TGCGCCAGCAGCTTGTCAGGGGCTTACGAGCAGTACTTC. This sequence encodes CASSLSGAYEQYF.

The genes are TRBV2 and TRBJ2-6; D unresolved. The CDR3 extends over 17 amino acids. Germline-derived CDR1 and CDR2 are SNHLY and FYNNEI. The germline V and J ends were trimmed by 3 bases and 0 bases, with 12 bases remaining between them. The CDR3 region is CASSDPRVYSGANVLTF. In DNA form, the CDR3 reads TGTGCCAGCAGTGATCCTAGGGTTTACTCTGGGGCCAACGTCCTGACTTTC.

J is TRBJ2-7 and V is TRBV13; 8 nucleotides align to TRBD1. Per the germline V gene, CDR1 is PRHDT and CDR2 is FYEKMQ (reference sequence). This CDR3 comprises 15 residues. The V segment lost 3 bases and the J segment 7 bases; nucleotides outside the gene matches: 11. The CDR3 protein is CASSLGTGGSREQYF. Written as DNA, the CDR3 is TGTGCCAGCAGCTTGGGAACAGGGGGATCCCGGGAGCAGTACTTC.

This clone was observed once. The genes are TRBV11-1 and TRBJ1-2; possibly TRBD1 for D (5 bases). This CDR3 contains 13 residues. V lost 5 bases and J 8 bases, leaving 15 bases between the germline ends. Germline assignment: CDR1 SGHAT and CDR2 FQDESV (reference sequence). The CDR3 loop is CASSLGGLRGYTF. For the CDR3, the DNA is TGTGCCAGCAGCCTCGGGGGGTTGCGGGGCTACACCTTC. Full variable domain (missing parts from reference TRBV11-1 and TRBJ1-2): EAEVAQSPRYKITEKSQAVAFWCDPISGHATLYWYRQILGQGPELLVQFQDESVVDDSQLPKDRFSAERLKGVDSTLKIQPAELGDSAMYLCASSLGGLRGYTFGSGTRLTVV.